These T cell receptor beta chains were read from a single sample in a study of neurological immune-mediated disorders. Each CDR3 protein is one row after TCRdb ran MiXCR on the 5' RACE reads. The sample yields about 120,000 distinct CDR3 sequences, more than 2.5% seen once. Sequenced material: PBMCs. The origin of the receptors is a woman under 40 with multiple sclerosis. Each CDR3 is given with its conserved first and last residue. The D gene is left open where the match is weak. Only part of the rows carry a size: once, few, many, or a class if the clone is expanded.

clone_size: many; j_call: TRBJ1-1; v_call: TRBV12-3/TRBV12-4; d_call: NA; cdr3_nt: TGTGCCAGCAGTCTTCAGAGCATGAACACTGAAGCTTTCTTT; cdr3_aa: CASSLQSMNTEAFF
clone_size: many; j_call: TRBJ1-2; v_call: TRBV25-1; d_call: NA; cdr3_nt: TGTGCCAGCAGTTCTGGCCGCGAGTTAAACTATGGCTACACCTTC; cdr3_aa: CASSSGRELNYGYTF
clone_size: many; j_call: TRBJ1-1; v_call: TRBV5-1; d_call: NA; cdr3_nt: TGCGCCAGCCAAGGCGGAATGAACACTGAAGCTTTCTTT; cdr3_aa: CASQGGMNTEAFF
clone_size: many; j_call: TRBJ2-5; v_call: TRBV9; d_call: NA; cdr3_nt: TGTGCCAGCAGCGTCGGCAACCCAAGGCGCGAGACCCAGTACTTC; cdr3_aa: CASSVGNPRRETQYF
clone_size: many; j_call: TRBJ2-6; v_call: TRBV4-3; d_call: NA; cdr3_nt: TGCGCCAGCAGCCAAGATGGGCAGGGGGCCAACGTCCTGACTTTC; cdr3_aa: CASSQDGQGANVLTF
clone_size: many; j_call: TRBJ2-7; v_call: TRBV27; d_call: TRBD1; cdr3_nt: TGTGCCAGCAGTCTGACAGGGAATTACTACGAGCAGTACTTC; cdr3_aa: CASSLTGNYYEQYF
clone_size: many; j_call: TRBJ2-1; v_call: TRBV20-1; d_call: NA; cdr3_nt: TGCAGTGCTAGAGATCCCAGGTACAATGAGCAGTTCTTC; cdr3_aa: CSARDPRYNEQFF
clone_size: many; j_call: TRBJ2-7; v_call: TRBV9; d_call: TRBD1; cdr3_nt: TGTGCCAGCAGCGTGTCCGGGACAGGGGGCGATTACGAGCAGTACTTC; cdr3_aa: CASSVSGTGGDYEQYF
clone_size: many; j_call: TRBJ2-7; v_call: TRBV19; d_call: TRBD1; cdr3_nt: TGTGCCAGTAGTCCAGGACAGGGGGCCGGGTACGAGCAGTACTTC; cdr3_aa: CASSPGQGAGYEQYF
clone_size: many; j_call: TRBJ2-7; v_call: TRBV27; d_call: TRBD1; cdr3_nt: TGTGCCAGCAGAGGCTTTCGCGACAGGGGCGAGCAGTACTTC; cdr3_aa: CASRGFRDRGEQYF
clone_size: few; j_call: TRBJ2-2; v_call: TRBV2; d_call: NA; cdr3_nt: TGTGCCAGCCACCGGGACCTGAACACCGGGGAGCTGTTTTTT; cdr3_aa: CASHRDLNTGELFF
clone_size: many; j_call: TRBJ2-3; v_call: TRBV7-2; d_call: NA; cdr3_nt: TGTGCCAGCAGCTTGGGGGCAGGGTCGCAGTATTTT; cdr3_aa: CASSLGAGSQYF
clone_size: many; j_call: TRBJ1-1; v_call: TRBV7-2; d_call: NA; cdr3_nt: TGTGCCAGCAGCTTTCCCGATTGGGGCACTGAAGCTTTCTTT; cdr3_aa: CASSFPDWGTEAFF
clone_size: NA; j_call: TRBJ1-5; v_call: TRBV7-8; d_call: TRBD1; cdr3_nt: TGTGCCAGCAGCTTAGGAAGACAGGGAACGGATCAGCCCCAGCATTTT; cdr3_aa: CASSLGRQGTDQPQHF
clone_size: few; j_call: TRBJ2-7; v_call: TRBV12-3/TRBV12-4; d_call: NA; cdr3_nt: TGTGCCAGCAGTTACCAGACAGGTTTCTACGAGCAGTACTTC; cdr3_aa: CASSYQTGFYEQYF
clone_size: many; j_call: TRBJ1-1; v_call: TRBV12-3/TRBV12-4; d_call: NA; cdr3_nt: TGTGCCAGCAGTTTTCGTAGGGGGAACACTGAAGCTTTCTTT; cdr3_aa: CASSFRRGNTEAFF
clone_size: many; j_call: TRBJ2-3; v_call: TRBV5-5; d_call: NA; cdr3_nt: TGTGCCAGCGAGAGGGGCCCGACGACGCAGTATTTT; cdr3_aa: CASERGPTTQYF
clone_size: many; j_call: TRBJ2-1; v_call: TRBV29-1; d_call: NA; cdr3_nt: TGCAGCGTTTCTCTAGCGACTTACAATGAGCAGTTCTTC; cdr3_aa: CSVSLATYNEQFF
clone_size: few; j_call: TRBJ2-7; v_call: TRBV15; d_call: TRBD1; cdr3_nt: TGTGCCACCAGCACCATATCGGACAGGGGTCTGTACGAGCAGTACTTC; cdr3_aa: CATSTISDRGLYEQYF
clone_size: many; j_call: TRBJ1-1; v_call: TRBV20-1; d_call: TRBD1; cdr3_nt: TGCAGTGCTAGCGGGGGAACAGGGGGCGGGAAAGCTTTCTTT; cdr3_aa: CSASGGTGGGKAFF
clone_size: many; j_call: TRBJ2-5; v_call: TRBV7-9; d_call: NA; cdr3_nt: TGTGCCAGCAGCTTGGGCGGGACCCAGTACTTC; cdr3_aa: CASSLGGTQYF
clone_size: many; j_call: TRBJ2-7; v_call: TRBV20-1; d_call: TRBD1; cdr3_nt: TGCAGTGCTTTGCCAGCCGGGACAGGGAAGGGCTACGAGCAGTACTTC; cdr3_aa: CSALPAGTGKGYEQYF
clone_size: many; j_call: TRBJ1-1; v_call: TRBV19; d_call: NA; cdr3_nt: TGTGCCAGTAGCCAGGGGAAGAACACTGAAGCTTTCTTT; cdr3_aa: CASSQGKNTEAFF
clone_size: many; j_call: TRBJ2-1; v_call: TRBV19; d_call: TRBD1; cdr3_nt: TGTGCCAGTAGTATCGGACAGGTTAGCTCCTACAATGAGCAGTTCTTC; cdr3_aa: CASSIGQVSSYNEQFF
clone_size: many; j_call: TRBJ2-5; v_call: TRBV5-5; d_call: NA; cdr3_nt: TGTGCCAGCAGCTTTCCCGGGGGCGGAGAGACCCAGTACTTC; cdr3_aa: CASSFPGGGETQYF
clone_size: many; j_call: TRBJ1-1; v_call: TRBV29-1; d_call: NA; cdr3_nt: TGCAGCGTTGATGGGCTGAACACTGAAGCTTTCTTT; cdr3_aa: CSVDGLNTEAFF
clone_size: many; j_call: TRBJ2-7; v_call: TRBV20-1; d_call: TRBD1; cdr3_nt: TGCAGTGCTACAAACAGGGGGCCGGTCGAGCAGTACTTC; cdr3_aa: CSATNRGPVEQYF
clone_size: many; j_call: TRBJ2-2; v_call: TRBV5-5; d_call: TRBD2; cdr3_nt: TGTGCCAGCAGCTTATTAGCGGGAGCAACCGGGGAGCTGTTTTTT; cdr3_aa: CASSLLAGATGELFF
clone_size: NA; j_call: TRBJ2-1; v_call: TRBV7-6; d_call: NA; cdr3_nt: TGTGCCAACAGCTTAACCTACAATGAGCAGTTCTTC; cdr3_aa: CANSLTYNEQFF
clone_size: many; j_call: TRBJ1-2; v_call: TRBV12-3/TRBV12-4; d_call: TRBD1; cdr3_nt: TGTGCCAGCAGTTTGGGAGGGACAGCCCGCTATGGCTACACCTTC; cdr3_aa: CASSLGGTARYGYTF
clone_size: many; j_call: TRBJ1-1; v_call: TRBV29-1; d_call: NA; cdr3_nt: TGCAGCGTGATCGATCAACCTGCAGGATTTAACACTGAAGCTTTCTTT; cdr3_aa: CSVIDQPAGFNTEAFF
clone_size: many; j_call: TRBJ2-1; v_call: TRBV4-1; d_call: TRBD1; cdr3_nt: TGCGCCAGCAGCCAAAGACAGGGAACCTTAAATGAGCAGTTCTTC; cdr3_aa: CASSQRQGTLNEQFF
clone_size: many; j_call: TRBJ1-5; v_call: TRBV19; d_call: NA; cdr3_nt: TGTGCCAGTCGAACAGGGTGGGGCAATCAGCCCCAGCATTTT; cdr3_aa: CASRTGWGNQPQHF
clone_size: many; j_call: TRBJ2-5; v_call: TRBV13; d_call: NA; cdr3_nt: TGTGCCAGCAGCTTCTTGGAAGAGACCCAGTACTTC; cdr3_aa: CASSFLEETQYF
clone_size: many; j_call: TRBJ1-5; v_call: TRBV7-8; d_call: NA; cdr3_nt: TGTGCCAGCAGCTTATCGGGATCGCAAAGCCAGCCCCAGCATTTT; cdr3_aa: CASSLSGSQSQPQHF
clone_size: many; j_call: TRBJ2-3; v_call: TRBV7-9; d_call: TRBD2; cdr3_nt: TGTGCCAGCCCAGAAGGGTCAGCGGGAGGAGATACGCAGTATTTT; cdr3_aa: CASPEGSAGGDTQYF
clone_size: many; j_call: TRBJ2-7; v_call: TRBV6-2/TRBV6-3; d_call: NA; cdr3_nt: TGTGCCAGCAGTTACGGGGCCTCCTACGAGCAGTACTTC; cdr3_aa: CASSYGASYEQYF